The clone carrying this TCR beta chain was seen only a few times. Its antigen is unidentified. This specimen comes from a study of T cell repertoires in cytomegalovirus infection. Study summary: CMV infection and matching HLA type were both indicated by public TCR beta signatures. Study-wide results and limits: Summed public TCR beta family frequency identified CMV carriers bearing the relevant HLA.

The CDR3 consists of 14 residues. Germline V lookup: CDR1 MNHEY, CDR2 SMNVEV (reference sequence). The V segment lost 5 bases and the J segment 2 bases; nucleotides outside the gene matches: 6. Each CDR3 protein gets one entry after TCRdb re-called the reads with MiXCR. This sample has approximately 770,000 distinct CDR3 sequences; 25% to 35% occur once, and the top ten carry around 13%. The sequence derives from a human donor in good health (CMV status not recorded). Some clones in this sample may be carry-over from other donors' samples. The sequenced sample was cultured CD8+ T cells from PBMCs, obtained from culture after CMV antigen stimulation. The chain employs TRBV27 and TRBJ2-7; 7 nucleotides align to TRBD2. The CDR3 sequence: CASSHSSGPYEQYF. The DNA for the CDR3 is TGTGCCAGCAGTCACTCTAGCGGCCCCTACGAGCAGTACTTC.